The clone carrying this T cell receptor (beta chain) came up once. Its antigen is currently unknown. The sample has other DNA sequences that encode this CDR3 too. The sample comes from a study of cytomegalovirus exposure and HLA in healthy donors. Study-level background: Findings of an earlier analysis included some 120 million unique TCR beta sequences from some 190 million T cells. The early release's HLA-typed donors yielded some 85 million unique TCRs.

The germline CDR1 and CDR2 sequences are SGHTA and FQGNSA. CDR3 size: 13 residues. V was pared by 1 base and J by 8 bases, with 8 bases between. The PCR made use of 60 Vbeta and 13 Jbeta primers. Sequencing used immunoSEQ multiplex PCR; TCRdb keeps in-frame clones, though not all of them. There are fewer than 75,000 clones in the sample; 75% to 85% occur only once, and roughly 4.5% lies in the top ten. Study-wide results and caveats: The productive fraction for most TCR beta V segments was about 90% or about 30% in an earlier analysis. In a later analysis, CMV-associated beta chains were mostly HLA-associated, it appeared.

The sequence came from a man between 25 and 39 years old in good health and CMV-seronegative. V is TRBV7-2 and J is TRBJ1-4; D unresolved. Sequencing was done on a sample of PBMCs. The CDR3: CASSLDRGEKLFF. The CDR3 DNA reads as TGTGCCAGCAGCTTAGACCGAGGCGAAAAACTGTTTTTT.